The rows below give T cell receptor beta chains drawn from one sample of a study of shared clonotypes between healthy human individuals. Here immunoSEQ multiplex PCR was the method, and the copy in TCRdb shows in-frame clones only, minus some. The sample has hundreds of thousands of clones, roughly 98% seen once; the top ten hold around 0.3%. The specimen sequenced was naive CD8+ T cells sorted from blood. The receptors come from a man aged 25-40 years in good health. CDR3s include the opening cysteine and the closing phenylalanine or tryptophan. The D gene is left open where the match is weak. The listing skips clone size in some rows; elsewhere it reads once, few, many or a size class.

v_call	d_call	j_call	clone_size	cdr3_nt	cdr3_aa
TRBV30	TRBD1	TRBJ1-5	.	TGTGCCTGGAGTCCCCCAGGGGGTATCAATCAGCCCCAGCATTTT	CAWSPPGGINQPQHF
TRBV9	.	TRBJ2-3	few	TGTGCCAGCAGCGTAGTAGATAGCACAGATACGCAGTATTTT	CASSVVDSTDTQYF
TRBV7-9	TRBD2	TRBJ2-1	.	TGTGCCAGCAGCTTCCGGGAGGGGGGCTACAATGAGCAGTTCTTC	CASSFREGGYNEQFF
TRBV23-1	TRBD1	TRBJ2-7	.	TGCGCCAGCGGACAGGTTCCCTACGAGCAGTACTTC	CASGQVPYEQYF
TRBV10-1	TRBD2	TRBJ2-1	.	TGCGCCAGCAGTGGTGGGGCGGGAGGGCCTGGAAATGAGCAGTTCTTC	CASSGGAGGPGNEQFF
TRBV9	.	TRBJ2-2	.	TGTGCCAGCAGCGTAGCGATGACGAACACCGGGGAGCTGTTTTTT	CASSVAMTNTGELFF
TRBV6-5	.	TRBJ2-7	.	TGTGCCAGCAGTCCTGGGACATACTCCTACGAGCAGTACTTC	CASSPGTYSYEQYF
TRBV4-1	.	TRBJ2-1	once	TGCGCCAGCAGCCAAGAGAGTGCCAGCAGCTCCTACAATGAGCAGTTCTTC	CASSQESASSSYNEQFF
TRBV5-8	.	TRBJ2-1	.	TGTGCCAGCAGCTTGAGTTCAGGGCCGATCTTCTCCAATGAGCAGTTCTTC	CASSLSSGPIFSNEQFF
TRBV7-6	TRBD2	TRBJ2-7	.	TGTGCCAGCAGCCCAGCTCGCGGGAGTCCCTACGAGCAGTACTTC	CASSPARGSPYEQYF
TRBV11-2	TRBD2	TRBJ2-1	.	TGTGCCAGCAGCTTAAGTCTAGCGGGAGGGCCCTTCCCCTACAATGAGCAGTTCTTC	CASSLSLAGGPFPYNEQFF
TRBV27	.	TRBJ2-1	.	TGTGCCAGCAGTTTTGGGGTTTACAATGAGCAGTTCTTC	CASSFGVYNEQFF
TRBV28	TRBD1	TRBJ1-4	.	TGTGCCAGCAGTTCCTCACAACAGGGGGCGTTTAACGAAAAACTGTTTTTT	CASSSSQQGAFNEKLFF
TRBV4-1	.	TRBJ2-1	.	TGCGCCAGCAGCCGATACAATGAGCAGTTCTTC	CASSRYNEQFF